One T cell receptor (beta chain) is described in this entry. This sample was included in a study of PD-L1 blockade in urothelial cancer. Looking at the study overall: Analyses were performed on blood at 3 weeks after treatment start (the second dose) and at 6 weeks. Blood yielded a median of around 150,000 T cells per sample.

Each PCR reaction had synthetic TCR analog templates spiked into it. Profiling relied on immunoSEQ multiplex PCR, and the TCRdb table lists in-frame clones only, not all of them. The data show some 67,000 clones, around nine tenths seen once. Sequenced here: PBMCs, sampled around atezolizumab (anti-PD-L1) treatment. The source is a man aged 60 to 69 with urothelial cancer.

The CDR3 DNA reads as TGTGCCAGCAGCTTAGGATTTGGCCAGTTTCAGGGCTACACCTTC. Translated, it gives CASSLGFGQFQGYTF. The J gene is TRBJ1-2, the V gene TRBV7-9; D uncertain. The CDR3 spans 15 residues. V gave up 1 base and J gave up 8 bases, with 17 bases separating them. Germline V CDR1 and CDR2: SEHNR, FQNEAQ (reference sequence).